One and the same sample provided the 15 T cell receptor beta chains below, sequenced in a study of response to subunit inactivated influenza vaccine. TCRdb reprocessed the RT-PCR reads with MiXCR, giving one entry per CDR3 protein. Of 150,000 to 200,000 distinct CDR3 sequences in the sample, under 13% are singletons; the top ten hold roughly 12%. This specimen consisted of non-naive T cells sorted from PBMCs, obtained roughly 47 days after vaccination. The receptors were sampled from a man aged 50 or older who received an inactivated influenza vaccine.

There are a few counts of this clonotype. The chain links TRBV6-5 to TRBJ2-1, with D possibly TRBD2 on 6 matching bases. The length of the CDR3 is 13 residues. Trimming pared 0 bases from V and 10 bases from J, leaving 10 bases between. Germline CDR1 and CDR2: MNHEY and SVGAGI. The CDR3 protein is CASSYSLAAEQFF. The CDR3 DNA sequence: TGTGCCAGCAGTTACTCTTTAGCGGCGGAGCAGTTCTTC.

The table lists this clonotype with a few counts. The genes are TRBV19 and TRBJ2-3; D uncertain. The germline gives CDR1 LNHDA, CDR2 SQIVND (reference sequence). The CDR3 has 15 amino acids. Trimming took 0 bases from V and 2 from J, leaving 9 bases between them. CDR3 DNA: TGTGCCAGTAGTATAGATCCCCGAGACACAGATACGCAGTATTTT. Translation gives CASSIDPRDTDTQYF. The full variable domain, rest sourced from reference TRBV19 and TRBJ2-3, is DGGITQSPKYLFRKEGQNVTLSCEQNLNHDAMYWYRQDPGQGLRLIYYSQIVNDFQKGDIAEGYSVSREKKESFPLTVTSAQKNPTAFYLCASSIDPRDTDTQYFGPGTRLTVL.

This clonotype was recorded a few times. The rearrangement uses TRBV20-1 and TRBJ2-2; 7 nucleotides agree with TRBD1. V dropped 2 bases and J dropped 7; count of bases not matched to a gene: 7. The CDR3 contains 14 residues. Per the germline V gene, CDR1 is DFQATT and CDR2 is SNEGSKA (reference sequence). CDR3 protein: CSARSNRGGGELFF. The CDR3 DNA reads TGCAGTGCTAGAAGTAACAGGGGTGGCGGGGAGCTGTTTTTT.

The rearrangement joins TRBV2 to TRBJ2-5, with D possibly matching TRBD2 (5 bases). Germline V gene lookup returns CDR1 SNHLY and CDR2 FYNNEI. The length of the CDR3 is 15 residues. Trimming stripped 6 bases from V and 5 bases from J, with 19 bases between. CDR3 residues: CASRRLGVGQETQYF. As DNA, the CDR3 is TGTGCCAGCAGGAGACTCGGGGTTGGCCAGGAGACCCAGTACTTC.

The chain is built from TRBV3-1 and TRBJ2-7; D is undetermined. From germline, CDR1 is LGHDT and CDR2 YNNKEL (reference sequence). The CDR3 runs 15 residues. V lost 3 bases and J lost 2, with 14 bases in between. CDR3 DNA sequence: TGTGCCAGCAGCCAGAGCATGCTTGGTCCCTACGAGCAGTACTTC. It codes for CASSQSMLGPYEQYF.

This clonotype has more than one count but fewer than ten. The genes are TRBV7-2 and TRBJ2-3; 7 bases align to TRBD2. J gave up 3 bases and V 1 base, and 1 base lay outside the gene matches. CDR1 and CDR2 from the germline V gene are SGHTA and FQGNSA. This CDR3 contains 14 residues. This CDR3 is CASSLVLATDTQYF. For the CDR3, the DNA is TGTGCCAGCAGCTTAGTACTAGCGACAGATACGCAGTATTTT.

This clonotype came up a few times. The V gene is TRBV4-1, the J gene TRBJ2-1; tentatively, D is TRBD2 (6 bases). There are 15 residues in the CDR3. Germline V gives CDR1 MGHRA, CDR2 YSYEKL. The V gene lost 2 bases and the J gene lost 8 bases, with 16 bases spanning the gap. DNA for the CDR3: TGCGCCAGCAGCCAACTTCTAACGGGAGAGGATGAGCAGTTCTTC. It translates to CASSQLLTGEDEQFF.

In its sample, this clonotype was seen many times. The gene calls are TRBV12-3 or TRBV12-4 and TRBJ2-5, with 8 bases aligning to TRBD1. The CDR3 runs to 14 residues. With 5 bases clipped from V and 1 base from J, the junction kept 3 bases outside the gene matches. The CDR3 coding sequence is TGTGCCAGCAGTCAGGACAGGGCCCAAGAGACCCAGTACTTC. It translates to CASSQDRAQETQYF.

Concerning this clonotype: One base away lies a much larger clone, so this may be a sequencing read error. The V gene is TRBV7-2, the J gene TRBJ2-4; TRBD1 matches at 9 bases. The CDR3 contains 15 residues. Germline values: CDR1 SGHTA, CDR2 FQGNSA. V was pared by 5 bases and J by 2 bases, with 4 bases of the junction left unmatched. CDR3 region: CASSRDRATKNIQYF. The CDR3 coding sequence is TGTGCCAGCAGCCGGGACAGGGCTACCAAAAACATTCAGTACTTC.

In its sample, this clonotype was seen a few times. This rearrangement joins TRBV10-3 to TRBJ1-4; D may be TRBD1 (5 bases). The CDR3 is 16 residues long. The germline V gene encodes CDR1 ENHRY and CDR2 SYGVKD. V was trimmed by 0 bases and J by 2 bases, leaving 10 bases between them. CDR3 amino acids: CAISESPQGTNEKLFF. The CDR3 coding sequence is TGTGCCATCAGTGAGTCGCCCCAGGGTACTAATGAAAAACTGTTTTTT.

The chain uses TRBV28 and TRBJ2-7; 9 bases line up with TRBD1. Germline CDR1 and CDR2: MDHEN and SYDVKM. The CDR3 consists of 16 residues. Unmatched junction bases numbered 9, after V lost 1 base and J lost 5 bases. This CDR3 is CASSLSPGTGSDEQYF. The CDR3 nucleotides are TGTGCCAGCAGTTTATCCCCCGGGACAGGGTCGGACGAGCAGTACTTC. Using reference TRBV28 and TRBJ2-7 for the parts outside the CDR3, the full variable domain is DVKVTQSSRYLVKRTGEKVFLECVQDMDHENMFWYRQDPGLGLRLIYFSYDVKMKEKGDIPEGYSVSREKKERFSLILESASTNQTSMYLCASSLSPGTGSDEQYFGPGTRLTVT.

This chain connects TRBV11-2 to TRBJ2-1; 9 bases match TRBD2. Germline V CDR1 and CDR2: SGHAT, FQNNGV. V lost 5 bases to trimming and J lost 8 bases; unmatched junction nucleotides: 16. This CDR3 spans 17 amino acids. In DNA form, the CDR3 reads TGTGCCAGCAGCGATTTGGCGGGAGGGCCACTCGTCGATGAGCAGTTCTTC. Residues: CASSDLAGGPLVDEQFF. Complete variable domain (other parts from reference TRBV11-2 and TRBJ2-1): EAGVAQSPRYKIIEKRQSVAFWCNPISGHATLYWYQQILGQGPKLLIQFQNNGVVDDSQLPKDRFSAERLKGVDSTLKIQPAKLEDSAVYLCASSDLAGGPLVDEQFFGPGTRLTVL.

Many counts were recorded for this clonotype. This chain uses TRBV7-2 with TRBJ2-3; TRBD2 is a possible D gene (5 bases). Germline CDR1 and CDR2: SGHTA and FQGNSA. The CDR3 runs 14 residues. The V and J ends lost 1 base and 2 bases respectively, with 7 bases between them. The CDR3: CASSLGDYTDTQYF. The CDR3 DNA reads as TGTGCCAGCAGCTTAGGAGACTACACAGATACGCAGTATTTT.

This clonotype appeared many times. The gene calls are TRBV25-1 and TRBJ1-6; a weak D match, TRBD1 (5 bases). The CDR3 is 19 residues long. Trimming cost V 3 bases and J 0 bases, with 18 bases left between them. From germline, CDR1 is MGHDK and CDR2 SYGVNS. CDR3 bases: TGTGCCAGCAGTGAGGGACGTTCACCCCTGAGCTCCTATAATTCACCCCTCCACTTT. Amino acids: CASSEGRSPLSSYNSPLHF.

Ten or more counts support this clonotype. DNA of the CDR3: TGTGCCTGGAGTGGATCCACAGATACGCAGTATTTT. This sequence encodes CAWSGSTDTQYF. The chain recombines TRBV30 with TRBJ2-3, with D unresolved. This CDR3 comprises 12 residues. The V and J ends lost 1 base and 2 bases respectively, with 4 bases between them. Germline V lookup: CDR1 GTSNPN, CDR2 SVGIG (reference sequence).